Below, 26 T cell receptor beta chains from the same sample are listed, as sequenced in a study of T cells in Graves' hyperthyroidism and ophthalmopathy. Amplified TCR beta CDR3 regions came from RNA transcripts. HTBI primers were the set used in a first-round RT-PCR of the TCR CDR3. TCRdb reprocessed the multiplex PCR reads via MiXCR and lists one record per CDR3 protein. The sample lists a few hundred thousand distinct CDR3 sequences, around an eighth seen once, with around 17% in the top ten. Material for sequencing was blood. The receptors were gathered from a woman aged 18-29 years with Graves' hyperthyroidism.

In its sample, this clonotype was seen many times. This sequence joins TRBV2 and TRBJ2-7, with 8 positions matching TRBD1. Germline loops: CDR1 SNHLY, CDR2 FYNNEI. This CDR3 contains 16 residues. Trimming at V came to 5 bases and at J to 4 bases, leaving 13 bases not matched to a gene. CDR3 nucleotides: TGTGCCAGCAGTCCTACCCCTCACAGGGGGACGTACGAGCAGTACGTC. It encodes CASSPTPHRGTYEQYV.

Ten or more counts support this clonotype. The rearrangement uses TRBV19 and TRBJ1-1, with 12 bases fitting TRBD1. V dropped 8 bases and J dropped 6; count of bases not matched to a gene: 7. The CDR3 spans 14 residues. CDR1 and CDR2 (germline): LNHDA, SQIVND (reference sequence). CDR3 protein: CASGGTGGVPEAFF. DNA of the CDR3: TGTGCCAGTGGCGGGACAGGGGGCGTCCCTGAAGCTTTCTTT.

At least ten counts were recorded for this clonotype. The V gene is TRBV27, the J gene TRBJ2-5; either TRBD1 or TRBD2 may fit D (5 bases each). The V end was cut by 6 bases, the J end by 2 bases, with 10 bases between. Germline-derived CDR1 and CDR2 are MNHEY and SMNVEV (reference sequence). The CDR3 runs 13 residues. This CDR3 is CASRGTAQETQYF. In nucleotides, the CDR3 is TGTGCCAGCAGGGGGACGGCTCAAGAGACCCAGTACTTC.

This clonotype was observed at least ten times. CDR3 in DNA: TGTGCCAGCAGCTTAGCAGGGACCGATATTTACGAGCAGTACTTC. Translating gives CASSLAGTDIYEQYF. The rearrangement uses TRBV13 and TRBJ2-7; either TRBD1 or TRBD2 may supply D (5 bases each). CDR1 is PRHDT, CDR2 FYEKMQ, per germline (reference sequence). V gave up 1 base and J gave up 4 bases, with 14 bases separating them. The CDR3 is made up of 15 amino acids.

The rearrangement uses TRBV18 and TRBJ2-7, with D possibly TRBD2 on 6 matching bases. This CDR3 has 15 amino acids. The V end was cut by 3 bases, the J end by 0 bases, with 12 bases between. CDR1 and CDR2 from the germline V gene are KGHSH and LQKENI. CDR3 loop: CASSPPGTASYEQYF. In DNA, the CDR3 is TGTGCCAGCTCACCTCCCGGGACTGCCTCCTACGAGCAGTACTTC.

This clonotype was recorded many times. The J gene is TRBJ2-7, the V gene TRBV3-1; D is undetermined. From germline, CDR1 is LGHDT and CDR2 YNNKEL (reference sequence). The CDR3 sequence is 12 residues long. V was pared by 2 bases and J by 3 bases, with 5 bases between. DNA for the CDR3: TGTGCCAGCAGCCAAATAATCTACGAGCAGTACTTC. Its protein product is CASSQIIYEQYF.

This clonotype was counted once. The rearrangement links TRBV20-1 to TRBJ1-5; 9 bases match TRBD1. Per germline, CDR1 DFQATT and CDR2 SNEGSKA (reference sequence). The V segment lost 6 bases and the J segment 0 bases; nucleotides outside the gene matches: 9. There are 16 residues in the CDR3. CDR3 loop: CSAVQGARGSNQPQHF. CDR3 nucleotides: TGCAGTGCCGTACAGGGGGCCAGGGGTAGCAATCAGCCCCAGCATTTT.

This clonotype was counted between two and nine times. The genes are TRBV9 and TRBJ2-1, with D uncertain. Trimming took off 0 bases at V and 5 bases at J, with 12 bases between the two ends. Germline V gene lookup returns CDR1 SGDLS and CDR2 YYNGEE. This CDR3 region has 15 residues. The CDR3 DNA reads as TGTGCCAGCAGCGTAGTAGGCTATTTTGACAATGAGCAGTTCTTC. This codes for CASSVVGYFDNEQFF.

This clonotype has ten or more counts. The chain recombines TRBV12-3 or TRBV12-4 with TRBJ2-5; 14 nucleotides agree with TRBD2. The CDR3 has 12 residues. V trimming: 8 bases; J trimming: 7 bases; junction bases outside the gene matches: 0. CDR3 in amino acids: CASGLAGGTQYF. The CDR3 DNA is TGTGCCAGCGGACTAGCGGGAGGGACCCAGTACTTC.

Of note for this clonotype: A read error may explain this, as a much larger clone is one base away. No conserved phenylalanine or tryptophan is present at the end of the CDR3, so a read error is the likely explanation. The chain has TRBV10-3 and TRBJ1-1; D is perhaps TRBD1 (5 bases). The V and J ends lost 3 bases and 2 bases respectively, with 13 bases between them. The V gene's germline CDR1 is ENHRY and CDR2 SYGVKD. The CDR3 loop spans 15 amino acids. CDR3 sequence: CAISDSGGGNTEAFL. The CDR3 DNA is TGTGCCATCAGTGACTCGGGGGGAGGAAACACTGAAGCTTTCCTT.

Ten or more counts support this clonotype. The V and J genes are TRBV2 and TRBJ2-3, with TRBD1 matching 9 bases. CDR3 length: 16 residues. The junction had 8 bases not matched to a gene; V was cut back by 5 bases and J by 2 bases. Germline CDR1 is SNHLY and CDR2 is FYNNEI. The CDR3 is CASSRTQGAITDTQYF. DNA for the CDR3: TGTGCCAGCAGTAGGACACAGGGGGCGATCACAGATACGCAGTATTTT.

This clonotype has ten or more counts. This rearrangement joins TRBV9 to TRBJ2-1; D ambiguous. This CDR3 is 15 amino acids long. Germline V gene data show CDR1 as SGDLS and CDR2 as YYNGEE. The germline V and J ends were trimmed by 0 bases and 2 bases, with 9 bases remaining between them. The CDR3 spells CASSVAFRAYNEQFF. In DNA form, the CDR3 reads TGTGCCAGCAGCGTAGCTTTCCGGGCCTACAATGAGCAGTTCTTC. Full variable domain (remainder filled in from reference TRBV9 and TRBJ2-1): DSGVTQTPKHLITATGQRVTLRCSPRSGDLSVYWYQQSLDQGLQFLIQYYNGEERAKGNILERFSAQQFPDLHSELNLSSLELGDSALYFCASSVAFRAYNEQFFGPGTRLTVL.

This chain links TRBV6-2 or TRBV6-3 with TRBJ1-5; 10 nucleotides agree with TRBD1. This CDR3 is built from 18 residues. With V trimmed by 6 bases and J by 0 bases, 11 bases remained unmatched. Germline CDR1 and CDR2: MNHEY and SVGEGT. The CDR3 sequence: CASRDPGQGFGSNQPQHF. The DNA of the CDR3 is TGTGCCAGCAGAGACCCGGGACAGGGGTTTGGTAGCAATCAGCCCCAGCATTTT.

The chain recombines TRBV4-1 with TRBJ2-1, with 7 bases matching TRBD2. The CDR3 length is 14 residues. Per germline, CDR1 MGHRA and CDR2 YSYEKL. Trimming removed 6 bases from V and 4 bases from J; junction bases left unmatched: 6. CDR3 nucleotides: TGCGCCAGCAGTCCTAGCGGAGTATACAATGAGCAGTTCTTC. The encoded protein is CASSPSGVYNEQFF.

The chain combines TRBV6-1 with TRBJ1-1, with a possible D match to TRBD1 (6 bases). Germline CDR1 is MNHNS and CDR2 is SASEGT. The CDR3 contains 14 residues. Trimming removed 4 bases at V and 3 bases at J, with 12 bases between. CDR3 nucleotides: TGTGCCAGCAGTGGGCCACAGGGAGACACTGAAGCTTTCTTT. Its protein is CASSGPQGDTEAFF.

This clonotype was seen ten or more times. The V call is TRBV28, the J call TRBJ2-7; D perhaps matches TRBD2 (5 bases). Trimming took 2 bases from V and 6 from J, leaving 11 bases between them. The CDR3 runs to 13 residues. CDR1 is MDHEN and CDR2 is SYDVKM in the germline V gene. The CDR3 loop is CASSLPTRTEQYF. The CDR3, as DNA: TGTGCCAGCAGTTTACCAACTAGGACCGAGCAGTACTTC.

This clonotype was recorded many times. The rearrangement joins TRBV7-6 to TRBJ2-7; D gene unclear. The germline gives CDR1 SGHVS, CDR2 FNYEAQ. The ends were cut back, 5 bases at V and 0 bases at J, with 8 bases in the middle. This CDR3 has 13 amino acids. CDR3 loop: CASSQTGSYEQYF. The CDR3 nucleotides are TGTGCCAGCAGCCAAACTGGCTCCTACGAGCAGTACTTC.

V usage is TRBV19 and J usage is TRBJ2-2, with 7 bases that match TRBD2. Germline V gene data show CDR1 as LNHDA and CDR2 as SQIVND (reference sequence). The CDR3 length is 13 residues. V gave up 8 bases and J gave up 6 bases; unmatched junction bases: 6. CDR3 sequence reads: CASPGGGPGELFF. The DNA of the CDR3 is TGTGCCAGTCCTGGGGGGGGACCCGGGGAGCTGTTTTTT.

This chain connects TRBV5-1 to TRBJ1-1; 9 bases fit TRBD1. CDR3 length equals 16 residues. V was pared by 2 bases and J by 4 bases, with 9 bases of the junction left unmatched. The V gene's germline CDR1 is SGHRS and CDR2 YFSETQ. The CDR3 DNA reads TGCGCCAGCAGCTTCACAGGGGGCGCGGGTAGCACTGAAGCTTTCTTT. Protein: CASSFTGGAGSTEAFF.

The sample holds many counts of this clonotype. This chain connects TRBV12-3 or TRBV12-4 to TRBJ2-3; 14 bases map to TRBD2. The junction had 3 bases not matched to a gene; V was cut back by 6 bases and J by 1 base. The CDR3 has 16 residues. The CDR3 sequence is CASSRGLAGGTDTQYF. As DNA, the CDR3 is TGTGCCAGCAGCCGGGGACTAGCGGGGGGCACAGATACGCAGTATTTT.

Ten or more counts support this clonotype. V is TRBV30 and J is TRBJ2-5; 7 bases map to TRBD1. The CDR3 extends over 14 amino acids. Trimming removed 3 bases from V and 5 bases from J; junction bases left unmatched: 9. The germline V gene encodes CDR1 GTSNPN and CDR2 SVGIG (reference sequence). The CDR3 region has the DNA TGTGCCTGGAGCACGACAGGGACGGGGGAGACCCAGTACTTC. It is translated as CAWSTTGTGETQYF.

This clonotype was recorded many times. The V call is TRBV5-1, the J call TRBJ2-7; unclear D gene. The CDR3 sequence is 15 residues long. The V end lost 3 bases, the J end lost 3 bases, and 16 bases lay between the germline ends. CDR1 and CDR2 from the germline V gene are SGHRS and YFSETQ. The CDR3 coding sequence is TGCGCCAGCAGCTCCGGACCGTCACCAGGCTACGAGCAGTACTTC. Translated, it gives CASSSGPSPGYEQYF.

The CDR3 bases are TGTGCCACCGCCAGGGGCCTCCAAGAGACCCAGTACTTC. This codes for CATARGLQETQYF. The chain combines TRBV24-1 with TRBJ2-5, with a possible D match to TRBD1 (6 bases). Trimming pared 9 bases from V and 1 base from J, leaving 11 bases between. The CDR3 covers 13 residues. From germline, CDR1 is KGHDR and CDR2 SFDVKD.

This clonotype came up many times. The CDR3 loop is CSARGLAGVLEQFF. The CDR3 bases are TGCAGTGCTAGAGGACTAGCGGGAGTACTGGAGCAGTTCTTC. This chain connects TRBV20-1 to TRBJ2-1; 12 nucleotides match TRBD2. V gave up 1 base and J gave up 10 bases; unmatched junction bases: 5. This CDR3 has 14 amino acids. Germline CDR1 reads DFQATT; CDR2 reads SNEGSKA (reference sequence).

The V call is TRBV6-1, the J call TRBJ2-4; D unresolved. The V gene lost 8 bases and the J gene lost 5 bases, with 7 bases spanning the gap. The CDR3 contains 11 residues. Germline values: CDR1 MNHNS, CDR2 SASEGT. The CDR3 reads CASGEENIQYF. The CDR3 DNA sequence: TGTGCCAGCGGGGAAGAAAACATTCAGTACTTC.

This clonotype was seen more than once but under ten times. CDR3 sequence (DNA): TGTGCCAGCAGCTTTGCCTCCGGGACAGGCATGAACACTGAAGCTTTCTTT. Translation gives CASSFASGTGMNTEAFF. The chain joins TRBV7-9 to TRBJ1-1; 8 bases agree with TRBD1. With 3 bases clipped from V and 0 bases from J, the junction kept 9 bases outside the gene matches. The CDR3 totals 17 residues. CDR1 is SEHNR and CDR2 is FQNEAQ in the germline V gene (reference sequence).